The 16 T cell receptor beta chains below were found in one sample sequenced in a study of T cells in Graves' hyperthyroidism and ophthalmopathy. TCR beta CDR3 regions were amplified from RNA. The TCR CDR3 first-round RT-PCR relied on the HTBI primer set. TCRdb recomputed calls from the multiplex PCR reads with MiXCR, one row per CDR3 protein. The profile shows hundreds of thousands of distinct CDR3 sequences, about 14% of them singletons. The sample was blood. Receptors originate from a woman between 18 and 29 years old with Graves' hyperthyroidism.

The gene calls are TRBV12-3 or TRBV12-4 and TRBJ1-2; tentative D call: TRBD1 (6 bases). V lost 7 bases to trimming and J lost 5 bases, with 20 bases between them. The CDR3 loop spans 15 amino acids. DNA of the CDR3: TGTGCCAGCACCATGCGAGCGTCAGGGGAGTATGGCTACACCTTC. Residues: CASTMRASGEYGYTF.

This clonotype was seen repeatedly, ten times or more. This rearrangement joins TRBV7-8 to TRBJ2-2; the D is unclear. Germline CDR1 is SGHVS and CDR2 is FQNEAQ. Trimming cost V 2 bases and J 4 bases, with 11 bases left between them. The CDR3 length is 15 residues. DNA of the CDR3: TGTGCCAGCAGCTTATTTGTCAGTCTCACCGGGGAGCTGTTTTTT. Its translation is CASSLFVSLTGELFF. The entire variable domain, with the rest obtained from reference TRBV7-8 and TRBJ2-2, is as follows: GAGVSQSPRYKVAKRGQDVALRCDPISGHVSLFWYQQALGQGPEFLTYFQNEAQLDKSGLPSDRFFAERPEGSVSTLKIQRTQQEDSAVYLCASSLFVSLTGELFFGEGSRLTVL.

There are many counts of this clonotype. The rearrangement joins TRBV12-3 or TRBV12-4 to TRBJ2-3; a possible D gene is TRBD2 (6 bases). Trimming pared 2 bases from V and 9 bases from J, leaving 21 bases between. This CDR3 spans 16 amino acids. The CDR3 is CASSLSLGGLGATQYF. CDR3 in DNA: TGTGCCAGCAGTTTAAGTCTCGGGGGACTTGGGGCGACGCAGTATTTT.

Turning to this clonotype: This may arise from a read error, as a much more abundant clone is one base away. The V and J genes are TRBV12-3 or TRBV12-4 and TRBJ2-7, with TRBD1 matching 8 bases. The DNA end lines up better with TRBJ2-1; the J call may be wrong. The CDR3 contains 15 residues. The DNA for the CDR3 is TGTGCCAGCAGTCCAGACAGGGGTCGAGACTACGAGCAGTTCTTC. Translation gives CASSPDRGRDYEQFF.

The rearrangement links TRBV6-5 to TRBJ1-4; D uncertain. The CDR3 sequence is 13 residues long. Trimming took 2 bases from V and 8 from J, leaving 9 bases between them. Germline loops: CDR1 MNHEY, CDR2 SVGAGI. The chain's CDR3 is CASSYRVGEKLFF. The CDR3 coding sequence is TGTGCCAGCAGTTACAGGGTGGGCGAAAAACTGTTTTTT.

The CDR3 DNA reads as TGTGCCAGCAGCTTAGGGGCGGGCCCCCTTTACAATGAGCAGTTCTTC. Translation: CASSLGAGPLYNEQFF. The rearrangement joins TRBV7-9 to TRBJ2-1; D possibly corresponds to TRBD2 (5 bases). This CDR3 is 16 amino acids long. Germline CDR1 SEHNR, CDR2 FQNEAQ (reference sequence). Trimming removed 1 base from V and 4 bases from J, with 14 bases in between.

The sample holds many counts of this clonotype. CDR3 coding DNA: TGCGCCAGCAGCTTGGAGGGGCCGGGCACTGAAGCTTTCTTT. Amino acids: CASSLEGPGTEAFF. This sequence joins TRBV5-1 and TRBJ1-1, with D possibly matching TRBD1 (5 bases). V lost 0 bases and J lost 4, with 10 bases in between. The CDR3 length is 14 residues. CDR1 and CDR2 from the germline V gene are SGHRS and YFSETQ.

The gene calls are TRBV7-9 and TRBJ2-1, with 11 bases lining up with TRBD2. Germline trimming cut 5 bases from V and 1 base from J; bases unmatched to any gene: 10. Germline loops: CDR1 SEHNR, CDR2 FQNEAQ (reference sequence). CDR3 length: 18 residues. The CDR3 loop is CASSLRLAGTGSYNEQFF. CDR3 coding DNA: TGTGCCAGCAGCCTCCGACTAGCGGGGACCGGGTCCTACAATGAGCAGTTCTTC.

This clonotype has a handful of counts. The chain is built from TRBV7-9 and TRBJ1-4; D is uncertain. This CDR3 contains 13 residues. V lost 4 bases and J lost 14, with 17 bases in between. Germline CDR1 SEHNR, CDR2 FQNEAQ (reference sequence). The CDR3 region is CASSSGPAGSLFF. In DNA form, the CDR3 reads TGTGCCAGCAGCTCTGGTCCAGCAGGAAGCCTGTTTTTT.

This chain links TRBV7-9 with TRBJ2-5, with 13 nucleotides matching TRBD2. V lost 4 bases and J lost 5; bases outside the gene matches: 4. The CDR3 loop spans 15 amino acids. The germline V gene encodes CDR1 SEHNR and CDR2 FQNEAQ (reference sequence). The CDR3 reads CASSSLTSGRETQYF. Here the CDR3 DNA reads TGTGCCAGCAGCTCGCTGACTAGCGGGAGGGAGACCCAGTACTTC.

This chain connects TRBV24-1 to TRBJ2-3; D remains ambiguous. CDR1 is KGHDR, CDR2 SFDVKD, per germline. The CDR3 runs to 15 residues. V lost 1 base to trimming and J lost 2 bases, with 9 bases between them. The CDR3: CATSDFSVVTDTQYF. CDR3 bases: TGTGCCACCAGTGATTTTTCGGTGGTCACAGATACGCAGTATTTT.

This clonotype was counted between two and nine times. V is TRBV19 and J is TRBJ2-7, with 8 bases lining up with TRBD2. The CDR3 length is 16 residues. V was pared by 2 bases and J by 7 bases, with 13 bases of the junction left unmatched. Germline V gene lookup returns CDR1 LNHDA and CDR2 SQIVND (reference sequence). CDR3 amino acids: CASSISLAGLFGEQYF. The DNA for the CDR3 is TGTGCCAGTAGTATATCGCTAGCGGGCCTCTTCGGAGAGCAGTACTTC.

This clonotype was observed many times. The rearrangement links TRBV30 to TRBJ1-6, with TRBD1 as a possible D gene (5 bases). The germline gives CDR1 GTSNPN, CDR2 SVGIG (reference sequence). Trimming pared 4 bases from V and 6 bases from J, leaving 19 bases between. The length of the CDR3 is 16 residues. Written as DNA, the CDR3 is TGTGCCTGGATTCCTGGGGCGGCAGCCTTTAATTCACCCCTCCACTTT. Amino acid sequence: CAWIPGAAAFNSPLHF.

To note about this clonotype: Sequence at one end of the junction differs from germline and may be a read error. The CDR3 here is CASSGLELASTGEPFF. In nucleotides, the CDR3 is TGTGCCAGCAGTGGATTAGAGCTAGCAAGCACCGGGGAGCCGTTTTTT. The chain is built from TRBV6-1 and TRBJ2-2; D is perhaps TRBD2 (5 bases). In germline, CDR1 is MNHNS, CDR2 SASEGT. CDR3 size: 16 residues.

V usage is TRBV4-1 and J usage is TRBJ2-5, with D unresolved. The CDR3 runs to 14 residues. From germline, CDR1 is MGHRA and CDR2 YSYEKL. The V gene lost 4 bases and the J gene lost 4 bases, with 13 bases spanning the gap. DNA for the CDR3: TGCGCCAGCAGCCGCAGTGTAGATGGAGAGACCCAGTACTTC. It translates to CASSRSVDGETQYF.

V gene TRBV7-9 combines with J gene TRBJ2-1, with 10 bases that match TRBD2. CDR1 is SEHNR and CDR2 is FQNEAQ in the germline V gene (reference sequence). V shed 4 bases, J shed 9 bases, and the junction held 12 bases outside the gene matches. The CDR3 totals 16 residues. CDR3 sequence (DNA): TGTGCCAGCAGCTCCCCGGGTGTAGCGGGAGGTAGTGAGCAGTTCTTC. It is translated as CASSSPGVAGGSEQFF.